Listed here are 32 T cell receptor beta chains from one sample, sequenced in a study of CD8 T cells in ankylosing spondylitis. TCRdb analysed the 5' RACE reads with MiXCR anew, one entry per CDR3 protein. The data contain fewer than 250,000 distinct CDR3 sequences, about 11% of them singletons. Input material: blood, either unsorted or a sorted T cell fraction (not recorded which). These receptors were collected from a male donor with ankylosing spondylitis or in good health (not recorded which).

This rearrangement joins TRBV7-8 to TRBJ2-2; D may be TRBD1 (6 bases). V shed 5 bases and J shed 3 bases, with 10 bases lying between them. The V gene's germline CDR1 is SGHVS and CDR2 FQNEAQ. CDR3 length: 14 amino acids. In nucleotides, the CDR3 is TGTGCCAGCAGCACGGGACAAGACACCGGGGAGCTGTTTTTT. As protein: CASSTGQDTGELFF. Looking up the rest from reference TRBV7-8 and TRBJ2-2 gives the full variable domain: GAGVSQSPRYKVAKRGQDVALRCDPISGHVSLFWYQQALGQGPEFLTYFQNEAQLDKSGLPSDRFFAERPEGSVSTLKIQRTQQEDSAVYLCASSTGQDTGELFFGEGSRLTVL.

This clonotype was found many times. V is TRBV7-2 and J is TRBJ2-5; D gene ambiguous. CDR3 size: 15 residues. Germline V CDR1 and CDR2: SGHTA, FQGNSA. Trimming shortened V by 6 bases and J by 1 base, and 15 bases separated the two germline ends. The CDR3 sequence is CASSGSHFVQETQYF. CDR3 in DNA: TGTGCCAGCAGTGGCAGCCACTTCGTCCAAGAGACCCAGTACTTC.

The sample holds many counts of this clonotype. V and J are TRBV7-2 and TRBJ2-3; D is uncertain. The length of the CDR3 is 16 residues. Germline V CDR1 and CDR2: SGHTA, FQGNSA. V was shortened by 4 bases and J by 2 bases, with 16 bases between the two germline ends. The CDR3 DNA is TGTGCCAGCAGCTGGCGAGGCGCTGACTCCACAGATACGCAGTATTTT. Protein sequence: CASSWRGADSTDTQYF. The entire variable domain, with the rest obtained from reference TRBV7-2 and TRBJ2-3, is as follows: GAGVSQSPSNKVTEKGKDVELRCDPISGHTALYWYRQSLGQGLEFLIYFQGNSAPDKSGLPSDRFSAERTGGSVSTLTIQRTQQEDSAVYLCASSWRGADSTDTQYFGPGTRLTVL.

This clonotype was seen many times. This rearrangement joins TRBV6-5 to TRBJ2-3, with 9 bases aligning to TRBD2. The CDR3 is 18 residues long. Germline-derived CDR1 and CDR2 are MNHEY and SVGAGI. V trimming: 2 bases; J trimming: 0 bases; junction bases outside the gene matches: 9. The DNA for the CDR3 is TGTGCCAGCAGTTACGCCCTACCCCTAGCGGGGAGCACAGATACGCAGTATTTT. Residues: CASSYALPLAGSTDTQYF.

The chain recombines TRBV7-3 with TRBJ2-2; weak D call: TRBD1 (5 bases). V was clipped by 6 bases and J by 4 bases, with 15 bases between them. The germline gives CDR1 SGHTA, CDR2 FQGTGA. This CDR3 is 15 amino acids long. The CDR3 DNA follows: TGTGCCAGCAGACGGAGCAGGGCATCCACCGGGGAGCTGTTTTTT. This encodes CASRRSRASTGELFF.

Regarding this clonotype: A much larger clone lies a single base off, so this may be a read error. V gene TRBV12-3 or TRBV12-4 combines with J gene TRBJ1-2; the D gene is possibly TRBD1 (5 bases). The CDR3 sequence is 15 residues long. Trimming removed 5 bases at V and 8 bases at J, with 21 bases between. The chain's CDR3 is CASSGGSGASSGYTF. CDR3 sequence (DNA): TGTGCCAGCAGTGGCGGATCTGGGGCTTCTAGCGGCTACACCTTC.

Many counts were recorded for this clonotype. The CDR3 sequence: CSGGGDKYEQYF. CDR3 nucleotides: TGCAGTGGGGGAGGGGACAAATACGAGCAGTACTTC. The chain combines TRBV20-1 with TRBJ2-7, with D perhaps TRBD2 (7 bases). The CDR3 loop spans 12 amino acids. Per germline, CDR1 DFQATT and CDR2 SNEGSKA (reference sequence). V lost 7 bases and J 4 bases, leaving 14 bases between the germline ends.

This clonotype was counted only a few times. The chain combines TRBV20-1 with TRBJ2-1; D is unclear. Trimming stripped 5 bases from V and 5 bases from J, with 19 bases between. This CDR3 has 15 residues. CDR1 is DFQATT and CDR2 is SNEGSKA in the germline V gene (reference sequence). As DNA, the CDR3 is TGCAGTGCTGAGGAGTCTAGGGTATCCCACAATGAGCAGTTCTTC. Protein product: CSAEESRVSHNEQFF.

The V and J genes are TRBV12-3 or TRBV12-4 and TRBJ1-2, with D unclear. The CDR3 contains 13 residues. Trimming left V 3 bases short and J 7 bases short, with 12 bases between. CDR3 DNA: TGTGCCAGCAGTTTGATAGGCATTGGTGGCTACACCTTC. Translating gives CASSLIGIGGYTF.

This clonotype turned up a few times. This chain links TRBV24-1 with TRBJ2-3; tentatively, D is TRBD1 or TRBD2 (5 bases each). Per the germline V gene, CDR1 is KGHDR and CDR2 is SFDVKD. V shed 3 bases and J shed 3 bases, with 12 bases lying between them. CDR3 length: 15 residues. The CDR3 here is CATSDRGRATDTQYF. CDR3 nucleotides: TGTGCCACCAGTGATCGGGGCAGGGCGACAGATACGCAGTATTTT.

The rearrangement links TRBV20-1 to TRBJ1-2; no reliable D call. V lost 2 bases and J 8 bases, leaving 3 bases between the germline ends. The CDR3 loop spans 9 amino acids. Per the germline V gene, CDR1 is DFQATT and CDR2 is SNEGSKA (reference sequence). The CDR3 DNA reads TGCAGTGCTAGATGGGGCTACACCTTC. Its protein product is CSARWGYTF.

This clonotype was recorded at least ten times. The genes are TRBV20-1 and TRBJ2-4; D gene ambiguous. Trimming stripped 5 bases from V and 0 bases from J, with 11 bases between. CDR1 and CDR2 from the germline V gene are DFQATT and SNEGSKA (reference sequence). This CDR3 spans 14 amino acids. CDR3 region: CSAGPQLAKNIQYF. Here the CDR3 DNA reads TGCAGTGCTGGGCCACAGCTAGCCAAAAACATTCAGTACTTC.

The J gene is TRBJ1-1, the V gene TRBV10-3, with TRBD1 as a possible D gene (6 bases). The germline gives CDR1 ENHRY, CDR2 SYGVKD. The CDR3 extends over 14 amino acids. V was clipped by 8 bases and J by 1 base, with 14 bases between them. The CDR3 here is CAIGIQGENTEAFF. CDR3 DNA sequence: TGTGCCATCGGAATACAGGGTGAGAACACTGAAGCTTTCTTT.

The table lists this clonotype with a few counts. The gene calls are TRBV7-9 and TRBJ1-1; D not certain. The CDR3 has 13 amino acids. Germline lookup yields CDR1 SEHNR and CDR2 FQNEAQ (reference sequence). V gave up 0 bases and J gave up 5 bases, with 7 bases separating them. In DNA form, the CDR3 reads TGTGCCAGCAGCTTAGCATTGCCAACTGAAGCTTTCTTT. Protein sequence: CASSLALPTEAFF.

This clonotype appeared many times. The chain has TRBV5-1 and TRBJ2-1, with 8 bases identical to TRBD2. This CDR3 contains 15 residues. Germline-derived CDR1 and CDR2 are SGHRS and YFSETQ. Losses at the gene ends were 4 bases for V and 8 bases for J; bases not matched to a gene: 11. In DNA, the CDR3 is TGCGCCAGCAGCCTCCGGACAGCGGGGGACGATGAGCAGTTCTTC. Protein product: CASSLRTAGDDEQFF.

The sample holds many counts of this clonotype. This chain connects TRBV27 to TRBJ1-2; a weak D match, TRBD1 (6 bases). Germline assignment: CDR1 MNHEY and CDR2 SMNVEV (reference sequence). The CDR3 loop spans 15 amino acids. Trimming left V 5 bases short and J 5 bases short, with 18 bases between. CDR3 DNA: TGTGCCAGCAGTAGGGACACGGGGGATTGGTATGGCTACACCTTC. This sequence encodes CASSRDTGDWYGYTF.

There are many counts of this clonotype. The chain links TRBV7-2 to TRBJ2-3; D remains unclear. V gave up 2 bases and J gave up 2 bases, with 14 bases separating them. This CDR3 is built from 16 residues. Germline loops: CDR1 SGHTA, CDR2 FQGNSA. CDR3 sequence reads: CASSLMRLDNTDTQYF. The CDR3 region has the DNA TGTGCCAGCAGCTTAATGCGGCTAGATAACACAGATACGCAGTATTTT.

The chain uses TRBV7-2 and TRBJ2-7; possibly TRBD1 for D (7 bases). V gave up 5 bases and J gave up 6 bases, with 17 bases separating them. CDR1 and CDR2 from the germline V gene are SGHTA and FQGNSA. The CDR3 sequence is 14 residues long. The CDR3, as DNA: TGTGCCAGCAGCATAGGCAGGGGGGCGGGCGAGCAGTACTTC. Translation gives CASSIGRGAGEQYF.

The sample holds a few counts of this clonotype. The rearrangement joins TRBV6-1 to TRBJ1-4, with 7 bases aligning to TRBD1. The V gene end was trimmed by 6 bases and the J gene end by 3 bases; junction bases not matched to a gene: 4. There are 14 residues in the CDR3. The germline V gene encodes CDR1 MNHNS and CDR2 SASEGT. The CDR3 loop is CASSTGQSNEKLFF. The CDR3 nucleotides read TGTGCCAGCAGCACGGGACAGTCTAATGAAAAACTGTTTTTT.

The table lists this clonotype with a few counts. The chain recombines TRBV7-9 with TRBJ2-7; TRBD1 matches 9 bases. Germline loops: CDR1 SEHNR, CDR2 FQNEAQ (reference sequence). The ends lost 3 bases at V and 1 base at J; junction bases unmatched: 1. This CDR3 has 14 residues. CDR3 nucleotide sequence: TGTGCCAGCAGCTTTGACAGGGGGTCCTACGAGCAGTACTTC. Its protein product is CASSFDRGSYEQYF.

Ten or more counts support this clonotype. The chain's CDR3 is CASSSPRAYNEQFF. CDR3 DNA: TGTGCCAGCAGCTCTCCCCGGGCTTACAATGAGCAGTTCTTC. This chain uses TRBV28 with TRBJ2-1; D remains ambiguous. This CDR3 contains 14 residues. Germline lookup yields CDR1 MDHEN and CDR2 SYDVKM. V shed 6 bases and J shed 4 bases, with 13 bases lying between them. The variable domain in full, with the rest retrieved from reference TRBV28 and TRBJ2-1, is DVKVTQSSRYLVKRTGEKVFLECVQDMDHENMFWYRQDPGLGLRLIYFSYDVKMKEKGDIPEGYSVSREKKERFSLILESASTNQTSMYLCASSSPRAYNEQFFGPGTRLTVL.

As to this clonotype: Possible read error: a much larger clone is one base away. The V and J genes are TRBV20-1 and TRBJ2-1; 14 nucleotides align to TRBD2. This CDR3 spans 20 amino acids. V lost 2 bases and J lost 0; bases outside the gene matches: 12. Germline loops: CDR1 DFQATT, CDR2 SNEGSKA (reference sequence). The DNA of the CDR3 is TGCAGTGCTAGATCCCCCGGGACTAGCGGGGGAATGAGCTCCTACAATGAGCAGTTCTTC. The encoded protein is CSARSPGTSGGMSSYNEQFF.

This clonotype was picked up a small number of times. The chain carries TRBV29-1 and TRBJ2-2; D is tentatively TRBD1 or TRBD2 (6 bases each). Germline V gene data show CDR1 as SQVTM and CDR2 as ANQGSEA. The CDR3 covers 13 residues. V lost 7 bases to trimming and J lost 6 bases, with 15 bases between them. This chain's CDR3 is CSARRGAAGELFF. In DNA form, the CDR3 reads TGCAGCGCCCGAAGGGGGGCCGCCGGGGAGCTGTTTTTT.

This clonotype came up many times. The rearrangement links TRBV20-1 to TRBJ2-7, with 8 bases fitting TRBD1. Germline V CDR1 and CDR2: DFQATT, SNEGSKA (reference sequence). The CDR3 has 12 amino acids. Trimming took 5 bases from V and 3 from J; bases not matched to a gene: 3. CDR3 bases: TGCAGTGCTTCAGGGGGCAACTACGAGCAGTACTTC. Its translation is CSASGGNYEQYF.

The chain uses TRBV12-3 or TRBV12-4 and TRBJ2-3; 7 bases align to TRBD2. The junction had 9 bases not matched to a gene; V was cut back by 10 bases and J by 2 bases. The length of the CDR3 is 14 residues. The CDR3 DNA sequence: TGTGCCACGGCGGGGGACTACAACACAGATACGCAGTATTTT. This codes for CATAGDYNTDTQYF.

This clonotype was seen a handful of times. At one boundary the junction diverges from the germline segment, which might be a read error. The gene calls are TRBV20-1 and TRBJ1-6; 9 nucleotides align to TRBD1. Germline-derived CDR1 and CDR2 are DFQATT and SNEGSKA (reference sequence). There are 17 residues in the CDR3. CDR3 nucleotides: TGCTGTGCTAGGTATCCGGGACAGGGAGGGGGTAATTCACCCCTCCACTTT. Translation gives CCARYPGQGGGNSPLHF.

Many counts were recorded for this clonotype. The rearrangement uses TRBV29-1 and TRBJ1-2, with TRBD1 matching over 7 bases. Per germline, CDR1 SQVTM and CDR2 ANQGSEA. CDR3 length: 12 amino acids. After removal of 7 bases from V and 4 bases from J, the junction contained 6 bases not matched to a gene. In nucleotides, the CDR3 is TGCAGCGATAGGGACAGCTTCTATGGCTACACCTTC. Translated: CSDRDSFYGYTF.

This clonotype was counted a few times. The chain couples TRBV21-1 to TRBJ1-1. TRBV21-1 is given as a pseudogene. This CDR3 is built from 16 residues. The CDR3 loop reads CASSKEWVAGNTEAFF. The CDR3 nucleotides are TGTGCCAGCAGCAAAGAGTGGGTGGCGGGGAACACTGAAGCTTTCTTT.

This clonotype was recorded at least ten times. The rearrangement uses TRBV7-9 and TRBJ2-2; D is unclear. The CDR3 consists of 16 residues. CDR1 is SEHNR, CDR2 FQNEAQ, per germline (reference sequence). V was cut by 4 bases and J by 7 bases, with 19 bases left in between. In DNA, the CDR3 is TGTGCCAGCAGCTCTATGGAGACTCTGCAAGGCGGGGAGCTGTTTTTT. It is translated as CASSSMETLQGGELFF.

The chain couples TRBV24-1 to TRBJ2-1, with D perhaps being TRBD1 or TRBD2 (6 bases each). From germline, CDR1 is KGHDR and CDR2 SFDVKD. The CDR3 covers 19 residues. Trimming left V 3 bases short and J 2 bases short, with 22 bases between. The chain's CDR3 is CATSDPQVSGGRTYNEQFF. CDR3 nucleotides: TGTGCCACCAGTGATCCCCAAGTATCCGGGGGCAGGACCTACAATGAGCAGTTCTTC.

The sample holds many counts of this clonotype. The rearrangement links TRBV24-1 to TRBJ2-3, with TRBD1 matching over 10 bases. Germline V gives CDR1 KGHDR, CDR2 SFDVKD. The CDR3 consists of 18 residues. With V trimmed by 2 bases and J by 0 bases, 7 bases remained unmatched. In nucleotides, the CDR3 is TGTGCCACCAGTGATTCGGGAGACAGGGGGCTCAGCACAGATACGCAGTATTTT. Protein sequence: CATSDSGDRGLSTDTQYF.

There are a few counts of this clonotype. The rearrangement links TRBV7-3 to TRBJ2-3; either TRBD1 or TRBD2 may fit D (5 bases each). Germline CDR1 SGHTA, CDR2 FQGTGA. V lost 3 bases to trimming and J lost 2 bases, with 12 bases between them. The CDR3 loop spans 15 amino acids. Here the CDR3 reads CASSLGVGYTDTQYF. In DNA, the CDR3 is TGTGCCAGCAGCTTGGGGGTCGGGTACACAGATACGCAGTATTTT.